Here is one T cell receptor beta chain with its context. Its antigen is unidentified. The sample is drawn from a study of T cell responses to AZD1222 COVID-19 vaccine. The assay was immunoSEQ multiplex PCR, and TCRdb's table has in-frame clones only and misses some. The repertoire holds approximately 150,000 clones, with roughly nine tenths as singletons. General study points: The donor cohort was predominantly white British with a female majority, and clonal diversity may have been underestimated. Among AZD1222 vaccinees, only 5 or 6 were seropositive at baseline. Repertoires were sampled only after the peak T cell response.

V shed 3 bases and J 7 bases; nucleotides not matched to a gene: 9. The CDR3 is made up of 15 amino acids. Germline V CDR1 and CDR2: KGHSH, LQKENI. The material sequenced was peripheral blood, taken on day 0 of AZD1222 vaccination. The chain uses TRBV18 and TRBJ1-2, with TRBD1 matching 9 bases. This TCR was recovered from an adult in good health. In DNA, the CDR3 is TGTGCCAGCTCACCCCGAGACAGGGGGGAAAGTGGCTACACCTTC. Translating gives CASSPRDRGESGYTF. The whole variable domain, remainder taken from reference TRBV18 and TRBJ1-2, is NAGVMQNPRHLVRRRGQEARLRCSPMKGHSHVYWYRQLPEEGLKFMVYLQKENIIDESGMPKERFSAEFPKEGPSILRIQQVVRGDSAAYFCASSPRDRGESGYTFGSGTRLTVV.